This TCR beta chain was captured by sequencing in a study of blood T cell repertoires in COVID-19. Source study methods: Amplification with reference gene primers provided the estimates of nucleated cell counts. Libraries were prepared by immunoSEQ multiplex PCR; TCRdb keeps only in-frame clonotypes and omits some of them. D and trimming were read from the DNA, whereas the V and J calls and clone size are those reported in that table. This table holds around 110,000 clones, 82% found once. This CDR3 is 17 amino acids long. The ends were cut back, 0 bases at V and 5 bases at J, with 18 bases in the middle. The V gene's germline CDR1 is SGDLS and CDR2 YYNGEE.

This TCR was sampled from a man aged 70-80 years with acute or convalescent COVID-19. What was sequenced was peripheral blood. The V gene is TRBV9, the J gene TRBJ2-1; the D gene is possibly TRBD2 (5 bases). The CDR3 sequence: CASSVGPAKRKNNEQFF. CDR3 sequence (DNA): TGTGCCAGCAGCGTAGGACCCGCCAAGCGGAAAAACAATGAGCAGTTCTTC. Complete variable domain (other parts from reference TRBV9 and TRBJ2-1): DSGVTQTPKHLITATGQRVTLRCSPRSGDLSVYWYQQSLDQGLQFLIQYYNGEERAKGNILERFSAQQFPDLHSELNLSSLELGDSALYFCASSVGPAKRKNNEQFFGPGTRLTVL.